The rows below give T cell receptor beta chains drawn from one sample of a study of response to subunit inactivated influenza vaccine. One entry per CDR3 protein, called by TCRdb with MiXCR from the RT-PCR reads. Of roughly 500,000 distinct CDR3 sequences in the sample, more than 15% are singletons; the top ten hold less than 4%. The input for sequencing was CD4+ T cells sorted from PBMCs, taken less than 30 months after vaccination. The source is a man aged 50-75 years who received an inactivated influenza vaccine. CDR3s include the opening cysteine and the closing phenylalanine or tryptophan. The D gene is left open where the match is weak. Size values are once, few and many counts, or a class for expanded clones, and some rows have none.

CDR3 DNA: TGCAGTGCTAGTCCCATCCAGGGACGAAACGATGAGCAGTTCTTC; CDR3 protein: CSASPIQGRNDEQFF; D gene: NA; V gene: TRBV20-1; clone size: few; J gene: TRBJ2-1
CDR3 DNA: TGCGCCAGCAGCCAAACGGGGATTTCACCCCTCCACTTT; CDR3 protein: CASSQTGISPLHF; D gene: NA; V gene: TRBV4-1; clone size: many; J gene: TRBJ1-6
CDR3 DNA: TGCGCCAGCAGTCATGACCTGAAAGAGCAGTACTTC; CDR3 protein: CASSHDLKEQYF; D gene: NA; V gene: TRBV10-1; clone size: NA; J gene: TRBJ2-7
CDR3 DNA: TGTGCCAGCACCACTGCGAGGGCGGGAACAGATACGCAGTATTTT; CDR3 protein: CASTTARAGTDTQYF; D gene: NA; V gene: TRBV9; clone size: NA; J gene: TRBJ2-3
CDR3 DNA: TGTGCCAGCAGAGCCAGGGGGGGTTATGGAAACATTCAGTACTTC; CDR3 protein: CASRARGGYGNIQYF; D gene: NA; V gene: TRBV27; clone size: NA; J gene: TRBJ2-4
CDR3 DNA: TGTGCCAGCAGTAGGCCGTGGGTAATTGGCGGCGATGAGCAGTTCTTC; CDR3 protein: CASSRPWVIGGDEQFF; D gene: NA; V gene: TRBV25-1; clone size: NA; J gene: TRBJ2-1
CDR3 DNA: TGTGCCATCGCTAGCGGGAGGGCCCTGTCCTACGAGCAGTACTTC; CDR3 protein: CAIASGRALSYEQYF; D gene: TRBD2; V gene: TRBV10-3; clone size: NA; J gene: TRBJ2-7
CDR3 DNA: TGCGCCAGCACTACCGGGTCTCCCACAGATACGCAGTATTTT; CDR3 protein: CASTTGSPTDTQYF; D gene: NA; V gene: TRBV5-1; clone size: NA; J gene: TRBJ2-3
CDR3 DNA: TGCGCCAGCAGCCCAGACTGGTACACTGAAGCTTTCTTT; CDR3 protein: CASSPDWYTEAFF; D gene: NA; V gene: TRBV5-1; clone size: NA; J gene: TRBJ1-1
CDR3 DNA: TGCAGTGCCCCCGGCAGGGGCATAGGGGAAAAACTGTTTTTT; CDR3 protein: CSAPGRGIGEKLFF; D gene: NA; V gene: TRBV20-1; clone size: NA; J gene: TRBJ1-4
CDR3 DNA: TGTGCCAGCATTAATACAGGGCGGCGAGCTTTCTTT; CDR3 protein: CASINTGRRAFF; D gene: NA; V gene: TRBV12-3/TRBV12-4; clone size: many; J gene: TRBJ1-1
CDR3 DNA: TGTGCCAGCATGGGCGCGCCTTACTACGAGCAGTACTTC; CDR3 protein: CASMGAPYYEQYF; D gene: NA; V gene: TRBV6-1; clone size: NA; J gene: TRBJ2-7
CDR3 DNA: TGTGCCAGCAGCTTGGCCGCTAGCGGAGCGGCGTATACGCAGTATTTT; CDR3 protein: CASSLAASGAAYTQYF; D gene: TRBD2; V gene: TRBV5-4; clone size: NA; J gene: TRBJ2-3
CDR3 DNA: TGCGCCAGCAGCTTGGATCTTGGAGCGACCCAGTACTTC; CDR3 protein: CASSLDLGATQYF; D gene: NA; V gene: TRBV5-1; clone size: few; J gene: TRBJ2-5
CDR3 DNA: TGCGCCAGCAGCTTAAGGACAGCCGAGAATTCACCCCTCCACTTT; CDR3 protein: CASSLRTAENSPLHF; D gene: NA; V gene: TRBV5-1; clone size: NA; J gene: TRBJ1-6
CDR3 DNA: TGTGCCAGCAGCCCGTACGGAAGCGGGAGGGCCCCAGAGACCCAGTACTTC; CDR3 protein: CASSPYGSGRAPETQYF; D gene: TRBD2; V gene: TRBV7-2; clone size: NA; J gene: TRBJ2-5
CDR3 DNA: TGTGCCAGTGGCGCGGGCCTAGACAGGGCGAAGACCCAGTACTTC; CDR3 protein: CASGAGLDRAKTQYF; D gene: TRBD1; V gene: TRBV19; clone size: NA; J gene: TRBJ2-5
CDR3 DNA: TGTGCCAGCAGCTTAGTCGCTAGCGGGGAAGAGACCCAGTACTTC; CDR3 protein: CASSLVASGEETQYF; D gene: TRBD2; V gene: TRBV7-2; clone size: few; J gene: TRBJ2-5
CDR3 DNA: TGCAGTGCTAGAGATGAAGGCGATCAGCCCCAGCATTTT; CDR3 protein: CSARDEGDQPQHF; D gene: NA; V gene: TRBV20-1; clone size: many; J gene: TRBJ1-5
CDR3 DNA: TGCAGTGCCCCCCGGGGGGGAGGGATATGGGGAGATACGCAGTATTTT; CDR3 protein: CSAPRGGGIWGDTQYF; D gene: TRBD2; V gene: TRBV20-1; clone size: NA; J gene: TRBJ2-3
CDR3 DNA: TGTGCCAGCAGAAAGGACAGGGGAGCGGCAGATACGCAGTATTTT; CDR3 protein: CASRKDRGAADTQYF; D gene: TRBD1; V gene: TRBV5-4; clone size: NA; J gene: TRBJ2-3
CDR3 DNA: TGTGCCAGCAGTGACCGAGGGGCTCAATTTCTGAACACTGAAGCTTTCTTT; CDR3 protein: CASSDRGAQFLNTEAFF; D gene: NA; V gene: TRBV25-1; clone size: NA; J gene: TRBJ1-1
CDR3 DNA: TGTGCCAGCAGTGACACTAGCGGGGGGCCCCAAGAGACCCAGTACTTC; CDR3 protein: CASSDTSGGPQETQYF; D gene: TRBD2; V gene: TRBV25-1; clone size: few; J gene: TRBJ2-5
CDR3 DNA: TGCAGTGCACGCCGCGGTCGGGAAAAACTGTTTTTT; CDR3 protein: CSARRGREKLFF; D gene: NA; V gene: TRBV20-1; clone size: many; J gene: TRBJ1-4
CDR3 DNA: TGCAGTGCTAGAGACCAACGTGGGATGAAGAACGAGCAGTACTTC; CDR3 protein: CSARDQRGMKNEQYF; D gene: NA; V gene: TRBV20-1; clone size: few; J gene: TRBJ2-7
CDR3 DNA: TGTGCCAGCAGCCAATTCTTTTTGCTGAAGTACCAAGAGACCCAGTACTTC; CDR3 protein: CASSQFFLLKYQETQYF; D gene: NA; V gene: TRBV4-2; clone size: NA; J gene: TRBJ2-5
CDR3 DNA: TGTGCCAGCTCGCTTGGGACTCTGGACGGAAACATTCAGTACTTC; CDR3 protein: CASSLGTLDGNIQYF; D gene: NA; V gene: TRBV18; clone size: NA; J gene: TRBJ2-4
CDR3 DNA: TGTGCCAGCAGCTTAGGCCTCGGCGGATTCGAGGGGACCCCCTACGAGCAGTACTTC; CDR3 protein: CASSLGLGGFEGTPYEQYF; D gene: NA; V gene: TRBV13; clone size: few; J gene: TRBJ2-7
CDR3 DNA: TGTGCCAGTAGTCCTCCGGACAGGAGAGGGGAGCTGTTTTTT; CDR3 protein: CASSPPDRRGELFF; D gene: TRBD1; V gene: TRBV19; clone size: few; J gene: TRBJ2-2
CDR3 DNA: TGTGCCAGCAGTCAAATCGGGCAGGGGAGGGATGGCTACACCTTC; CDR3 protein: CASSQIGQGRDGYTF; D gene: NA; V gene: TRBV7-8; clone size: many; J gene: TRBJ1-2
CDR3 DNA: TGTGCCAGCAGCCCGCAGGCCCTTAGGAACACTGAAGCTTTCTTT; CDR3 protein: CASSPQALRNTEAFF; D gene: NA; V gene: TRBV4-2; clone size: NA; J gene: TRBJ1-1
CDR3 DNA: TGCAGCGTTGACACAGGGGTTAACACCATATATTTT; CDR3 protein: CSVDTGVNTIYF; D gene: TRBD1; V gene: TRBV29-1; clone size: NA; J gene: TRBJ1-3
CDR3 DNA: TGCAGCGTCGAAATAAAGAGTGGAAACACCATATATTTT; CDR3 protein: CSVEIKSGNTIYF; D gene: NA; V gene: TRBV29-1; clone size: NA; J gene: TRBJ1-3
CDR3 DNA: TGCAGTGCTAACCGGCCTGAACTGGAGGGCGAGCAGTACTTC; CDR3 protein: CSANRPELEGEQYF; D gene: NA; V gene: TRBV20-1; clone size: few; J gene: TRBJ2-7
CDR3 DNA: TGCGCCAGCAGCCCCGACGCGGGGAGCAATCAGCCCCAGCATTTT; CDR3 protein: CASSPDAGSNQPQHF; D gene: NA; V gene: TRBV5-1; clone size: few; J gene: TRBJ1-5
CDR3 DNA: TGTGCCAGCACCCGGTCGGGGGCCGCTGAAGCTTTCTTT; CDR3 protein: CASTRSGAAEAFF; D gene: NA; V gene: TRBV12-3/TRBV12-4; clone size: NA; J gene: TRBJ1-1
CDR3 DNA: TGCGCCAGCAGACCCTTGGGGGGAACAGACGAGCAGTACTTC; CDR3 protein: CASRPLGGTDEQYF; D gene: NA; V gene: TRBV5-1; clone size: NA; J gene: TRBJ2-7
CDR3 DNA: TGTGCCAGTAGTACCCCCGGGACTAGCGGAGCGACCGGGGAGCTGTTTTTT; CDR3 protein: CASSTPGTSGATGELFF; D gene: TRBD2; V gene: TRBV19; clone size: NA; J gene: TRBJ2-2
CDR3 DNA: TGCAGTGCTAGAGATGCCCCGAACACTGAAGCTTTCTTT; CDR3 protein: CSARDAPNTEAFF; D gene: NA; V gene: TRBV20-1; clone size: NA; J gene: TRBJ1-1
CDR3 DNA: TGTGCCAGCAGTCTAAGAGGGGCCCCCTCCACTAATGAAAAACTGTTTTTT; CDR3 protein: CASSLRGAPSTNEKLFF; D gene: NA; V gene: TRBV6-1; clone size: few; J gene: TRBJ1-4
CDR3 DNA: TGCGCCAGCAGCCAAGATGTTTGGGACAGCACAGATACGCAGTATTTT; CDR3 protein: CASSQDVWDSTDTQYF; D gene: NA; V gene: TRBV4-1; clone size: few; J gene: TRBJ2-3
CDR3 DNA: TGTGCCAGCAGTGTGGCTAGCGGGGGCTTCAAGCAGTTCTTC; CDR3 protein: CASSVASGGFKQFF; D gene: TRBD2; V gene: TRBV6-1; clone size: NA; J gene: TRBJ2-1
CDR3 DNA: TGTGCCAGCAGCCAAGATCTCGTGAGGCCCCAGCATTTT; CDR3 protein: CASSQDLVRPQHF; D gene: NA; V gene: TRBV4-2; clone size: NA; J gene: TRBJ1-5
CDR3 DNA: TGCAGTGCTAGTAATCGAGTGGAGCAGTTCTTC; CDR3 protein: CSASNRVEQFF; D gene: NA; V gene: TRBV20-1; clone size: NA; J gene: TRBJ2-1
CDR3 DNA: TGCGCCAGCTCCGGACAGAGACAAGAGACCCGGTACTTC; CDR3 protein: CASSGQRQETRYF; D gene: NA; V gene: TRBV5-1; clone size: NA; J gene: TRBJ2-5
CDR3 DNA: TGCAGTGCTACCGGGCCGGACCACTACGAGCAGTACTTC; CDR3 protein: CSATGPDHYEQYF; D gene: NA; V gene: TRBV20-1; clone size: NA; J gene: TRBJ2-7
CDR3 DNA: TGCAGCGTTGTTTGGGGGCGCAGGTCCACTGAAGCTTTCTTT; CDR3 protein: CSVVWGRRSTEAFF; D gene: NA; V gene: TRBV29-1; clone size: few; J gene: TRBJ1-1
CDR3 DNA: TGTGCCAGCAGCCCCGGGCACTACGGTGGAGGCTACACCTTC; CDR3 protein: CASSPGHYGGGYTF; D gene: NA; V gene: TRBV5-4; clone size: few; J gene: TRBJ1-2
CDR3 DNA: TGTGCCATCAGGACTGACAGGCCTAGCACAGATACGCAGTATTTT; CDR3 protein: CAIRTDRPSTDTQYF; D gene: NA; V gene: TRBV10-3; clone size: NA; J gene: TRBJ2-3
CDR3 DNA: TGTGCCAGCAGCGCTCGACTAGCGGGAGGAACGAACACCGGGGAGCTGTTTTTT; CDR3 protein: CASSARLAGGTNTGELFF; D gene: TRBD2; V gene: TRBV7-8; clone size: few; J gene: TRBJ2-2
CDR3 DNA: TGTGCCAGCAGCTTAATGGGGTCGGGACAAGAGACCCAGTACTTC; CDR3 protein: CASSLMGSGQETQYF; D gene: NA; V gene: TRBV7-2; clone size: NA; J gene: TRBJ2-5
CDR3 DNA: TGTGCCAGCAGTTCCACAGGGAACAATCAGCCCCAGCATTTT; CDR3 protein: CASSSTGNNQPQHF; D gene: NA; V gene: TRBV25-1; clone size: NA; J gene: TRBJ1-5
CDR3 DNA: TGTGCCAGCAGCTTAGCGGTTTACCCGGGACAGGGGGCTCGGGACGAGCAGTACTTC; CDR3 protein: CASSLAVYPGQGARDEQYF; D gene: TRBD1; V gene: TRBV7-2; clone size: NA; J gene: TRBJ2-7
CDR3 DNA: TGTGCCAGCTCACTCCTTAGCGGGAGGACCGGGAATGAGCAGTTCTTC; CDR3 protein: CASSLLSGRTGNEQFF; D gene: TRBD2; V gene: TRBV18; clone size: few; J gene: TRBJ2-1
CDR3 DNA: TGCGCCAGCCTGAAAGACCCGACGAGCTCCTACGAGCAGTACTTC; CDR3 protein: CASLKDPTSSYEQYF; D gene: NA; V gene: TRBV5-1; clone size: many; J gene: TRBJ2-7
CDR3 DNA: TGTGCCAGCAGCGCCTCGAGTCCGGGACAGGGGATCTGGGGTGGCTACACCTTC; CDR3 protein: CASSASSPGQGIWGGYTF; D gene: NA; V gene: TRBV21-1; clone size: NA; J gene: TRBJ1-2
CDR3 DNA: TGCAGTGCTAGAGGCATCGTAGTCTACGAGCAGTACTTC; CDR3 protein: CSARGIVVYEQYF; D gene: NA; V gene: TRBV20-1; clone size: NA; J gene: TRBJ2-7
CDR3 DNA: TGCGCCAGCAGCTTGGAGGTACAGGGGGCGCGAACTGAAGCTTTCTTT; CDR3 protein: CASSLEVQGARTEAFF; D gene: TRBD1; V gene: TRBV5-1; clone size: NA; J gene: TRBJ1-1
CDR3 DNA: TGTGCCAGCAGCTTAGCCAACATTAATCCCGTGGCCAACATTCAGTACTTC; CDR3 protein: CASSLANINPVANIQYF; D gene: NA; V gene: TRBV7-9; clone size: NA; J gene: TRBJ2-4
CDR3 DNA: TGTGCCAGCAACCCGACTAGCGGGGGCACAGATACGCAGTATTTT; CDR3 protein: CASNPTSGGTDTQYF; D gene: TRBD2; V gene: TRBV6-1; clone size: NA; J gene: TRBJ2-3